This T cell receptor beta chain was sequenced in a study of cytomegalovirus exposure and HLA in healthy donors. Only in-frame clones appear in the TCRdb table, and some are missing; sequencing was by immunoSEQ multiplex PCR. There are around 220,000 clones in the sample; 88% occur only once, and around 3% lies in the top ten. General study findings and limits: The tendency of first-cohort TCR clusters to co-occur in the 120 or so validation repertoires was identified by a subsequent analysis. The classifier reportedly diagnosed cytomegalovirus status with high sensitivity and specificity. The majority of TCR sequences were rare, yet some public TCRs appeared in many donors.

A note on this clone: Its matching antigen is unknown.

The approximately 120-subject validation cohort, separate from the approximately 670-subject first cohort, included the donors. V dropped 4 bases and J dropped 4; count of bases not matched to a gene: 11. Germline V gene sequence: CDR1 MGHRA, CDR2 YSYEKL. The CDR3 runs 16 residues. The receptor was derived from a woman between 18 and 29 years old in good health and CMV-seronegative. Sequencing used PBMCs. This chain uses TRBV4-1 with TRBJ2-7; 9 nucleotides align to TRBD1. CDR3 sequence reads: CASSPPPDRGLYEQYF. CDR3 bases: TGCGCCAGCAGCCCCCCCCCGGACAGGGGCCTATACGAGCAGTACTTC.